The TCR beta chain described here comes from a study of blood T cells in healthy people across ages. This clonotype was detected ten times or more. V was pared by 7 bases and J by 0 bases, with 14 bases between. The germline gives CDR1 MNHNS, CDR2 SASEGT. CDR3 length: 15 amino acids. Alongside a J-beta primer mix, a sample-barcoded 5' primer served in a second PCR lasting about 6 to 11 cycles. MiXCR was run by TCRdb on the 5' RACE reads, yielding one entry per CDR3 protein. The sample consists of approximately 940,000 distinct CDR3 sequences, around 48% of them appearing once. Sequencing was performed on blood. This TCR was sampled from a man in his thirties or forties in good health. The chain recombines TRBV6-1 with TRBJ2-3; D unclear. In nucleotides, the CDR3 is TGTGCCAGCAACGGAATAGACGCTAGCACAGATACGCAGTATTTT. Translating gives CASNGIDASTDTQYF.